This T cell receptor (beta chain) was identified in a study of T cells expressing NK-cell markers. Study information: Source material for TCR beta repertoires consisted of sorted CD3+CD56+NKG2C+, CD3+CD56+NKG2C- and CD3+CD56-NKG2C+ T cells. Sequenced donors, eight in total, included seven who were HCMV-seropositive and one who was seronegative.

The CDR3 runs to 15 residues. One entry per CDR3 protein, without DNA, is what TCRdb gives after re-calling the 5' RACE reads. Here the sample table reports 500,000 or so distinct CDR3 sequences. The TCR comes from a man younger than 35 in good health. Sequencing was carried out using blood T cells: a sorted CD56 or NKG2C T cell subset, CD4+ or CD8+ T cells, or bulk PBMC T cells (not recorded which). The V and J genes are TRBV12-3 or TRBV12-4 and TRBJ1-5; without DNA, the TCRdb call of TRBD1 cannot be checked. The CDR3 protein is CASSLGPRGDQPQHF.